The 26 T cell receptor beta chains listed next were all sequenced from one sample in a study of CD8 T cells in ankylosing spondylitis. TCRdb re-derived calls from the 5' RACE reads in MiXCR, one entry per CDR3 protein. The table lists about 400,000 distinct CDR3 sequences, roughly 22% of them singletons, with about an eighth in the top ten. Sequences were obtained from blood, either unsorted or a sorted T cell fraction (not recorded which). These TCRs come from a male donor with ankylosing spondylitis or in good health (not recorded which).

The chain joins TRBV6-1 to TRBJ2-3; 7 positions agree with TRBD1. CDR1 and CDR2 from the germline V gene are MNHNS and SASEGT. Trimming at V came to 6 bases and at J to 2 bases, leaving 5 bases not matched to a gene. The CDR3 is made up of 14 amino acids. The CDR3 DNA follows: TGTGCCAGCAGCCTCAGGGGGTACACAGATACGCAGTATTTT. Its translation is CASSLRGYTDTQYF.

J is TRBJ2-5 and V is TRBV3-1, with 7 bases lining up with TRBD2. CDR1 LGHDT and CDR2 YNNKEL come from the germline V gene (reference sequence). J lost 5 bases, V lost 1 base, and 4 bases had no gene match. The length of the CDR3 is 14 residues. The CDR3 here is CASSQVTSEETQYF. In nucleotides, the CDR3 is TGTGCCAGCAGCCAAGTAACTAGCGAGGAGACCCAGTACTTC.

The chain links TRBV5-1 to TRBJ2-1; 10 nucleotides align to TRBD1. The CDR3 contains 18 residues. CDR1 is SGHRS, CDR2 YFSETQ, per germline. The ends lost 4 bases at V and 0 bases at J; junction bases unmatched: 10. The CDR3 sequence is CASSPWTGGISSYNEQFF. For the CDR3, the DNA is TGCGCCAGCAGCCCATGGACAGGGGGTATCAGCTCCTACAATGAGCAGTTCTTC. Variable domain in full (rest from reference TRBV5-1 and TRBJ2-1): KAGVTQTPRYLIKTRGQQVTLSCSPISGHRSVSWYQQTPGQGLQFLFEYFSETQRNKGNFPGRFSGRQFSNSRSEMNVSTLELGDSALYLCASSPWTGGISSYNEQFFGPGTRLTVL.

This clonotype was recorded only once. This chain joins TRBV29-1 and TRBJ2-1; 11 nucleotides match TRBD1. Trimming took 4 bases from V and 5 from J; bases not matched to a gene: 4. Germline values: CDR1 SQVTM, CDR2 ANQGSEA. This CDR3 comprises 14 residues. CDR3 nucleotides: TGCAGCGTTGGGGGACAGGGGGTCGACAATGAGCAGTTCTTC. Residues: CSVGGQGVDNEQFF.

V usage is TRBV29-1 and J usage is TRBJ2-5; 7 bases agree with TRBD1. CDR1 is SQVTM, CDR2 ANQGSEA, per germline. This CDR3 region has 13 residues. J gave up 7 bases and V 6 bases, and 11 bases lay outside the gene matches. The CDR3 nucleotides are TGCAGCGTCGACCCCGGGACAGAGGGGACCCAGTACTTC. Its translation: CSVDPGTEGTQYF.

This clonotype was seen more than once but under ten times. The chain couples TRBV7-9 to TRBJ2-2; 9 nucleotides match TRBD1. Trimming cost V 5 bases and J 4 bases; bases outside gene matches: 8. This CDR3 comprises 16 residues. Germline V gene lookup returns CDR1 SEHNR and CDR2 FQNEAQ (reference sequence). The CDR3 sequence is CASSPSTGGITGELFF. As DNA, the CDR3 is TGTGCCAGCAGCCCCTCTACAGGGGGCATCACCGGGGAGCTGTTTTTT.

This rearrangement joins TRBV13 to TRBJ2-5; tentatively, D is TRBD2 (8 bases). Germline lookup yields CDR1 PRHDT and CDR2 FYEKMQ (reference sequence). The CDR3 has 17 residues. Deletions cut 5 bases from V and 4 bases from J, with 23 bases between. CDR3 amino acids: CASSPGRGPRGGETQYF. CDR3 nucleotide sequence: TGTGCCAGCAGCCCCGGGAGGGGGCCTCGAGGGGGAGAGACCCAGTACTTC.

This clonotype was detected a few times. The rearrangement uses TRBV12-3 or TRBV12-4 and TRBJ2-7; TRBD1 aligns across 7 bases. This CDR3 contains 15 residues. Unmatched junction bases numbered 11, after V lost 5 bases and J lost 4 bases. This chain's CDR3 is CASSTSRDSYYEQYF. For the CDR3, the DNA is TGTGCCAGCAGTACCTCCCGGGACAGTTATTACGAGCAGTACTTC.

This clonotype came up a few times. The CDR3 here is CASSPAGSTYEQYF. In DNA form, the CDR3 reads TGTGCCAGCAGCCCAGCGGGAAGCACCTACGAGCAGTACTTC. The genes are TRBV12-3 or TRBV12-4 and TRBJ2-7, with 7 bases fitting TRBD2. Trimming at V came to 6 bases and at J to 2 bases, leaving 7 bases not matched to a gene. The CDR3 length is 14 residues.

Only a few counts were recorded for this clonotype. The V call is TRBV29-1, the J call TRBJ2-1, with no clear D. Germline V gene data show CDR1 as SQVTM and CDR2 as ANQGSEA. The CDR3 is 15 amino acids. The V end lost 3 bases, the J end lost 0 bases, and 12 bases lay between the germline ends. CDR3 region: CSVEFPVSSYNEQFF. The CDR3 DNA sequence: TGCAGCGTTGAGTTCCCGGTAAGCTCCTACAATGAGCAGTTCTTC.

This clonotype was observed a handful of times. The rearrangement links TRBV20-1 to TRBJ2-7, with a weak D call TRBD1 (5 bases). The CDR3 runs 13 residues. CDR1 is DFQATT, CDR2 SNEGSKA, per germline (reference sequence). Trimming left V 2 bases short and J 0 bases short, with 8 bases between. DNA for the CDR3: TGCAGTGCTAGAAAAGGGGCCTCCTACGAGCAGTACTTC. Translation gives CSARKGASYEQYF.

There are a few counts of this clonotype. The genes are TRBV4-1 and TRBJ2-1; 7 bases fit TRBD1. Germline-derived CDR1 and CDR2 are MGHRA and YSYEKL. J lost 4 bases, V lost 0 bases, and 12 bases had no gene match. This CDR3 has 18 amino acids. CDR3 nucleotides: TGCGCCAGCAGCCAAGATTCCGAGGGGGCTATCTCATACAATGAGCAGTTCTTC. Encoded protein: CASSQDSEGAISYNEQFF.

This clonotype was observed a handful of times. The chain combines TRBV5-5 with TRBJ1-5; 9 bases are shared with TRBD1. After removal of 4 bases from V and 0 bases from J, the junction contained 2 bases not matched to a gene. The CDR3 is made up of 15 amino acids. The germline CDR1 and CDR2 sequences are SGHKS and YYEKEE (reference sequence). CDR3 sequence: CASSGTGNSNQPQHF. DNA of the CDR3: TGTGCCAGCAGCGGGACAGGGAATAGCAATCAGCCCCAGCATTTT. The full variable domain, rest sourced from reference TRBV5-5 and TRBJ1-5, is DAGVTQSPTHLIKTRGQQVTLRCSPISGHKSVSWYQQVLGQGPQFIFQYYEKEERGRGNFPDRFSARQFPNYSSELNVNALLLGDSALYLCASSGTGNSNQPQHFGDGTRLSIL.

Only a few counts were recorded for this clonotype. The chain links TRBV5-6 to TRBJ2-1; 9 positions agree with TRBD2. The CDR3 contains 13 residues. Germline CDR1 and CDR2: SGHDT and YYEEEE. The junction had 7 bases not matched to a gene; V was cut back by 5 bases and J by 10 bases. The CDR3 nucleotides read TGTGCCAGCAGTCTGCGGGGGGGGACAGAGCAGTTCTTC. The encoded protein is CASSLRGGTEQFF.

The chain is built from TRBV6-2 or TRBV6-3 and TRBJ2-7, with D possibly matching TRBD1 (5 bases). This CDR3 is 14 amino acids long. From germline, CDR1 is MNHEY and CDR2 SVGEGT. V lost 5 bases to trimming and J lost 0 bases, with 11 bases between them. The CDR3: CASSPRQLSYEQYF. For the CDR3, the DNA is TGTGCCAGCAGTCCCCGACAGCTCTCCTACGAGCAGTACTTC.

The V gene is TRBV28, the J gene TRBJ2-7, with 7 positions matching TRBD2. The CDR3 totals 15 residues. Germline lookup yields CDR1 MDHEN and CDR2 SYDVKM. Trimming cost V 4 bases and J 2 bases; bases outside gene matches: 8. This CDR3 reads CASSSSSGTTYEQYF. As DNA, the CDR3 is TGTGCCAGCAGTTCATCTAGCGGTACTACCTACGAGCAGTACTTC. Supplemented by reference TRBV28 and TRBJ2-7, the full variable domain reads DVKVTQSSRYLVKRTGEKVFLECVQDMDHENMFWYRQDPGLGLRLIYFSYDVKMKEKGDIPEGYSVSREKKERFSLILESASTNQTSMYLCASSSSSGTTYEQYFGPGTRLTVT.

This clonotype occurred a few times. The J gene is TRBJ2-3, the V gene TRBV12-3 or TRBV12-4; D uncertain. CDR3 length: 12 amino acids. V was trimmed by 7 bases and J by 2 bases, leaving 7 bases between them. CDR3: CASTYLTDTQYF. In DNA form, the CDR3 reads TGTGCCAGCACCTACCTCACAGATACGCAGTATTTT.

In this sample, this clonotype turned up a few times. The rearrangement joins TRBV27 to TRBJ2-3; the D is unclear. Trimming pared 6 bases from V and 4 bases from J, leaving 11 bases between. Germline V gene sequence: CDR1 MNHEY, CDR2 SMNVEV (reference sequence). This CDR3 contains 13 residues. CDR3 loop: CASSPRASDTQYF. The CDR3 region has the DNA TGTGCCAGCAGCCCCCGGGCCTCAGATACGCAGTATTTT.

This chain uses TRBV12-3 or TRBV12-4 with TRBJ2-1, with 8 bases fitting TRBD1. This CDR3 is 20 amino acids long. The J segment lost 7 bases and the V segment lost 6 bases, leaving 26 bases of the junction unmatched. This CDR3 is CASSLWSGQGSSSGVNEQFF. Here the CDR3 DNA reads TGTGCCAGCAGCCTCTGGTCCGGACAGGGTAGTAGTTCGGGTGTTAATGAGCAGTTCTTC.

V is TRBV4-1 and J is TRBJ2-7; the match to TRBD1 covers 8 bases. Germline CDR1 is MGHRA and CDR2 is YSYEKL. The CDR3 sequence is 16 residues long. J lost 3 bases, V lost 0 bases, and 7 bases had no gene match. The CDR3 is CASSQEEDRVSYEQYF. CDR3 bases: TGCGCCAGCAGCCAAGAGGAGGACAGGGTCAGCTACGAGCAGTACTTC.

This clonotype was seen a few times. The chain uses TRBV7-9 and TRBJ2-7; 7 nucleotides match TRBD1. The CDR3 loop spans 15 amino acids. V lost 4 bases to trimming and J lost 3 bases; unmatched junction nucleotides: 9. From germline, CDR1 is SEHNR and CDR2 FQNEAQ (reference sequence). CDR3 coding DNA: TGTGCCAGCAGCTCCCGACAGGGAACCCTCTACGAGCAGTACTTC. Its translation is CASSSRQGTLYEQYF.

Here the CDR3 DNA reads TGTGCCAGCAGTTTGGACAGAAACCAAGAGACCCAGTACTTC. The encoded protein is CASSLDRNQETQYF. The chain couples TRBV28 to TRBJ2-5, with D possibly matching TRBD1 (6 bases). With 3 bases removed from V and 0 bases from J, the gap between germline ends came to 8 bases. This CDR3 is 14 amino acids long. Germline assignment: CDR1 MDHEN and CDR2 SYDVKM.

As for this clonotype: One end of the junction is discordant with germline, which a read error may explain. The rearrangement joins TRBV29-1 to TRBJ2-1; D is uncertain. Germline V lookup: CDR1 SQVTM, CDR2 ANQGSEA. The CDR3 has 14 residues. CDR3 sequence reads: CSAEGGSTYNEQFF. CDR3 sequence (DNA): TGCAGCGCTGAAGGTGGTTCCACCTACAATGAGCAGTTCTTC.

This clonotype was seen only a few times. The chain carries TRBV7-8 and TRBJ2-1; no reliable D call. CDR1 is SGHVS and CDR2 is FQNEAQ in the germline V gene. The CDR3 has 13 residues. The germline V and J ends were trimmed by 2 bases and 6 bases, with 8 bases remaining between them. The CDR3 is CASSLYRPNEQFF. The DNA of the CDR3 is TGTGCCAGCAGCTTATACCGACCCAATGAGCAGTTCTTC.

In its sample, this clonotype was seen a few times. This rearrangement joins TRBV7-9 to TRBJ2-2; tentative D call: TRBD1 (6 bases). Germline CDR1 SEHNR, CDR2 FQNEAQ (reference sequence). The CDR3 is 13 residues long. The V end lost 6 bases, the J end lost 2 bases, and 7 bases lay between the germline ends. The CDR3 reads CASRDSNTGELFF. CDR3 coding DNA: TGTGCCAGCAGGGACAGTAACACCGGGGAGCTGTTTTTT.

The rearrangement joins TRBV5-1 to TRBJ2-7; D unresolved. Germline values: CDR1 SGHRS, CDR2 YFSETQ. The CDR3 runs 14 residues. V lost 2 bases and J 3 bases, leaving 12 bases between the germline ends. The CDR3 DNA follows: TGCGCCAGCAGCTTCGCGGATCAAGGCTACGAGCAGTACTTC. This gives the protein CASSFADQGYEQYF.